These 20 T cell receptor beta chains were sequenced from one sample in a study of OX40 agonist ivuxolimab in advanced cancers. Measured with immunoSEQ multiplex PCR; TCRdb has only the in-frame clones, and not every one. The sample lists 92,000 or so clones, 80% to 90% seen once, with around 7% in the top ten. The sample was CD4+ or CD8+ T cells sorted from blood, taken in a trial of the OX40 agonist ivuxolimab. These receptors were taken from an adult with an advanced solid tumor such as melanoma, head and neck, liver or kidney cancer.

This rearrangement joins TRBV13 to TRBJ2-7; TRBD2 agrees at 11 bases. V shed 0 bases and J 2 bases; nucleotides not matched to a gene: 3. The CDR3 consists of 16 residues. From germline, CDR1 is PRHDT and CDR2 FYEKMQ (reference sequence). This CDR3 is CASSLGGTSGAYEQYF. The CDR3 DNA sequence: TGTGCCAGCAGCTTAGGAGGGACTAGCGGCGCCTACGAGCAGTACTTC.

This chain joins TRBV28 and TRBJ2-1; D gene unclear. The CDR3 covers 15 residues. The V end lost 2 bases, the J end lost 3 bases, and 11 bases lay between the germline ends. Germline values: CDR1 MDHEN, CDR2 SYDVKM. The CDR3 loop is CASSLAIGFYNEQFF. CDR3 in DNA: TGTGCCAGCAGTTTAGCGATCGGATTCTACAATGAGCAGTTCTTC.

The chain uses TRBV7-2 and TRBJ1-2; D is perhaps TRBD1 (6 bases). The V end was cut by 8 bases, the J end by 10 bases, with 14 bases between. The CDR3 is 11 amino acids. Germline CDR1 reads SGHTA; CDR2 reads FQGNSA. The chain's CDR3 is CASLGGYFYTF. The CDR3 nucleotides are TGTGCCAGCCTAGGGGGATATTTCTACACCTTC.

The rearrangement uses TRBV12-2 and TRBJ1-4; TRBD1 is the table's D call and was not checked against the DNA. TRBV12-2 is an annotated pseudogene. The CDR3 is 18 amino acids. CDR3 sequence (DNA): TGTGCAAGTCGCTTGCGGGACAGGTGGCTTCCAACTAATGAAAAACTGTTTTTT. This sequence encodes CASRLRDRWLPTNEKLFF.

The V gene is TRBV2, the J gene TRBJ2-1, with 8 bases lining up with TRBD2. The CDR3 is made up of 15 amino acids. Germline-derived CDR1 and CDR2 are SNHLY and FYNNEI. V lost 3 bases, J lost 2 bases, and 3 bases stayed unmatched. The CDR3 loop reads CASSEREAPYNEQFF. CDR3 bases: TGTGCCAGCAGTGAGCGGGAGGCCCCCTACAATGAGCAGTTCTTC.

As regards this clone: One junction end does not reproduce the germline sequence, and a read error may be involved. The rearrangement joins TRBV6-5 to TRBJ2-7; 12 bases align to TRBD2. From germline, CDR1 is MNHEY and CDR2 SVGAGI. CDR3 length: 14 amino acids. CDR3 sequence (DNA): TGTGCCAGCGAGTACCCTAGCGGGAGGGCCCGGTTGCACTTC. It is translated as CASEYPSGRARLHF.

The chain carries TRBV6-5 and TRBJ2-3; 13 bases are shared with TRBD2. The CDR3 is 15 amino acids. V shed 6 bases and J 4 bases; nucleotides not matched to a gene: 4. The germline CDR1 and CDR2 sequences are MNHEY and SVGAGI. This chain's CDR3 is CASRWTSGSADTQYF. CDR3 DNA sequence: TGTGCCAGCAGATGGACTAGCGGGAGTGCAGATACGCAGTATTTT.

The J gene is TRBJ2-7, the V gene TRBV6-6; D may be TRBD2 (5 bases). Germline CDR1 is MNHNY and CDR2 is SVGAGI (reference sequence). The length of the CDR3 is 14 residues. Trimming removed 2 bases from V and 3 bases from J, with 11 bases in between. The CDR3 DNA reads as TGTGCCAGCAGTTACAAGAGAGGGAACTACGAGCAGTACTTC. It specifies CASSYKRGNYEQYF.

This chain joins TRBV7-9 and TRBJ2-5, with 8 nucleotides matching TRBD2. V lost 5 bases, J lost 11 bases, and 10 bases stayed unmatched. The germline V gene has CDR1 SEHNR and CDR2 FQNEAQ (reference sequence). The CDR3 is 13 residues long. The CDR3 DNA reads TGTGCCAGCAGCGACCCCGGGAGGGCTGGTCAGTACTTC. This sequence encodes CASSDPGRAGQYF. Filled out from reference TRBV7-9 and TRBJ2-5, the complete variable domain reads DTGVSQNPRHKITKRGQNVTFRCDPISEHNRLYWYRQTLGQGPEFLTYFQNEAQLEKSRLLSDRFSAERPKGSFSTLEIQRTEQGDSAMYLCASSDPGRAGQYFGPGTRLLVL.

This chain uses TRBV4-2 with TRBJ1-2, with D tentatively TRBD1 (5 bases). The germline V gene encodes CDR1 LGHNA and CDR2 YNFKEQ. Trimming cost V 5 bases and J 0 bases, with 13 bases left between them. The CDR3 extends over 15 amino acids. In DNA, the CDR3 is TGTGCCAGCAGCTCTGCCAGGGTCTCTAACTATGGCTACACCTTC. Translation: CASSSARVSNYGYTF.

The rearrangement uses TRBV30 and TRBJ1-1, with TRBD1 identical over 7 bases. The V segment lost 3 bases and the J segment 9 bases; nucleotides outside the gene matches: 13. Germline-derived CDR1 and CDR2 are GTSNPN and SVGIG (reference sequence). The CDR3 has 14 amino acids. DNA of the CDR3: TGTGCCTGGAGAGGGGGCCCTACAGGGGTACAAGCTTTCTTT. This codes for CAWRGGPTGVQAFF.

V is TRBV7-9 and J is TRBJ1-1, with 7 bases identical to TRBD1. The germline V gene encodes CDR1 SEHNR and CDR2 FQNEAQ (reference sequence). The CDR3 covers 13 residues. The J segment lost 9 bases and the V segment lost 5 bases, leaving 9 bases of the junction unmatched. Written as DNA, the CDR3 is TGTGCCAGCAGCGCCTCGACAGGGAGTCAAGCTTTCTTT. Translated: CASSASTGSQAFF.

The chain is built from TRBV27 and TRBJ2-7; a possible D gene is TRBD1 (7 bases). V was cut by 7 bases and J by 3 bases, with 13 bases left in between. CDR1 and CDR2 (germline): MNHEY, SMNVEV (reference sequence). The CDR3 length is 13 residues. This chain's CDR3 is CASKRAGGYEQYF. CDR3 DNA: TGTGCCAGCAAGCGGGCAGGGGGCTACGAGCAGTACTTC.

This chain joins TRBV29-1 and TRBJ1-1; TRBD1 aligns across 7 bases. Trimming removed 7 bases from V and 0 bases from J; junction bases left unmatched: 8. The CDR3 is 14 residues long. Germline V gene sequence: CDR1 SQVTM, CDR2 ANQGSEA. The CDR3 sequence is CSDRSGTVNTEAFF. In DNA, the CDR3 is TGCAGCGACCGATCCGGGACAGTGAACACTGAAGCTTTCTTT.

The chain has TRBV11-3 and TRBJ2-2; 7 bases line up with TRBD1. V gave up 6 bases and J gave up 4 bases; unmatched junction bases: 5. Looked up from germline, CDR1 is SGHNT and CDR2 is YENEEA. This CDR3 has 14 amino acids. CDR3 nucleotide sequence: TGTGCCAGCAGTCTCCAGGGGGTCACCGGGGAGCTGTTTTTT. The encoded protein is CASSLQGVTGELFF.

In its sample, this clone was seen once. The chain uses TRBV5-4 and TRBJ2-7, with 7 nucleotides matching TRBD1. From germline, CDR1 is SGHNT and CDR2 YYREEE (reference sequence). Losses at the gene ends were 3 bases for V and 3 bases for J; bases not matched to a gene: 6. The CDR3 is 14 amino acids. CDR3 residues: CASSSGTAIYEQYF. The CDR3 nucleotides read TGTGCCAGCAGCTCCGGGACAGCAATCTACGAGCAGTACTTC.

This rearrangement joins TRBV6-5 to TRBJ2-7, with 10 bases fitting TRBD1. V lost 2 bases to trimming and J lost 5 bases; unmatched junction nucleotides: 6. Germline CDR1 and CDR2: MNHEY and SVGAGI. The CDR3 runs 15 residues. DNA of the CDR3: TGTGCCAGCAGTTACCTCGGACAGGGGGGAAACGAGCAGTACTTC. This gives the protein CASSYLGQGGNEQYF.

The chain carries TRBV28 and TRBJ1-3; 10 nucleotides line up with TRBD1. V lost 4 bases and J lost 4; bases outside the gene matches: 13. This CDR3 has 18 amino acids. The V gene's germline CDR1 is MDHEN and CDR2 SYDVKM. Written as DNA, the CDR3 is TGTGCCAGCAGTTGGGGGCTTTACGGGACAGGGGACGGAAACACCATATATTTT. It encodes CASSWGLYGTGDGNTIYF. Full variable domain (rest looked up from reference TRBV28 and TRBJ1-3): DVKVTQSSRYLVKRTGEKVFLECVQDMDHENMFWYRQDPGLGLRLIYFSYDVKMKEKGDIPEGYSVSREKKERFSLILESASTNQTSMYLCASSWGLYGTGDGNTIYFGEGSWLTVV.

Comments on this clone: The same CDR3 is also encoded by other DNA sequences in this sample. The V gene is TRBV5-1, the J gene TRBJ2-5, with TRBD2 matching over 9 bases. V dropped 3 bases and J dropped 2; count of bases not matched to a gene: 5. The V gene's germline CDR1 is SGHRS and CDR2 YFSETQ. This CDR3 spans 15 amino acids. CDR3 amino acids: CASSSLAGDQETQYF. The CDR3, as DNA: TGCGCCAGCAGCTCACTAGCGGGTGATCAAGAGACCCAGTACTTC.

This chain links TRBV7-9 with TRBJ2-1; D unresolved. V was clipped by 1 base and J by 6 bases, with 13 bases between them. The CDR3 loop spans 15 amino acids. Germline-derived CDR1 and CDR2 are SEHNR and FQNEAQ (reference sequence). The chain's CDR3 is CASSLGLPGTNEQFF. CDR3 nucleotide sequence: TGTGCCAGCAGCTTAGGACTCCCGGGCACCAATGAGCAGTTCTTC.